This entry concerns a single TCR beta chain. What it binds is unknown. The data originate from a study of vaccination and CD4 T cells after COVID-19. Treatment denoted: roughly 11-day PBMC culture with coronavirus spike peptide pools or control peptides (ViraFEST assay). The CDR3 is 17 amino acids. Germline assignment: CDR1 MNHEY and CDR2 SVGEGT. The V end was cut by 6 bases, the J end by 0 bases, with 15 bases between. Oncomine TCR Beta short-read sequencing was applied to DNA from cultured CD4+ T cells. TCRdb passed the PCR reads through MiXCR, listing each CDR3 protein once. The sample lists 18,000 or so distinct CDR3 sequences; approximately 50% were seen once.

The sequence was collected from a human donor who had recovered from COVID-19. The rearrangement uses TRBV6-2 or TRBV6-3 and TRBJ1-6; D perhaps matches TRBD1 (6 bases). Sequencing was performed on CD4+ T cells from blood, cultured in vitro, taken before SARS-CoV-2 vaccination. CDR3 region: CASSPPTGGSYNSPLHF. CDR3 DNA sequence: TGTGCCAGCAGCCCACCGACAGGAGGCTCCTATAATTCACCCCTCCACTTT.